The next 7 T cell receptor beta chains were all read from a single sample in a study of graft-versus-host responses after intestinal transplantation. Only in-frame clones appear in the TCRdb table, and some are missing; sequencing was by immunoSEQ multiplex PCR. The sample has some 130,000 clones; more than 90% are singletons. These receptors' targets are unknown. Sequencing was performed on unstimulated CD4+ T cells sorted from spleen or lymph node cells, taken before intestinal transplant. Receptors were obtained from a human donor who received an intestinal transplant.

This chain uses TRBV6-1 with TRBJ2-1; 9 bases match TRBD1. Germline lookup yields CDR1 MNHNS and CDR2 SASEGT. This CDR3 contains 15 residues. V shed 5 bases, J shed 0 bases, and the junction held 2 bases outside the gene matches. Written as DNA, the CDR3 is TGTGCCAGCAGTTTGACAGGGGGCTCCTACAATGAGCAGTTCTTC. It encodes CASSLTGGSYNEQFF.

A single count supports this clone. CDR3 sequence reads: CAISADDYLNYEQYF. The DNA for the CDR3 is TGTGCCATCAGTGCTGACGACTATCTCAACTACGAGCAGTACTTC. V usage is TRBV10-3 and J usage is TRBJ2-7; TRBD2 is a possible D gene (5 bases). Trimming pared 4 bases from V and 3 bases from J, leaving 16 bases between. Germline V gene lookup returns CDR1 ENHRY and CDR2 SYGVKD. This CDR3 contains 15 residues.

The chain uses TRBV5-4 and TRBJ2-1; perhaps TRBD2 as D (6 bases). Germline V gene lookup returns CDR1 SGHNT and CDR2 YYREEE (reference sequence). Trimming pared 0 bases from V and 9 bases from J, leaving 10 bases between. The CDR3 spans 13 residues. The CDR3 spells CASSLVGGVEQFF. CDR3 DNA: TGTGCCAGCAGCTTGGTTGGCGGGGTTGAGCAGTTCTTC.

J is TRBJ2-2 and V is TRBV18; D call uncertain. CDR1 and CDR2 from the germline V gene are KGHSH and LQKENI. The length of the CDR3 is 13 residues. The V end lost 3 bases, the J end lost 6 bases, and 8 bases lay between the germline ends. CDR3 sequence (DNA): TGTGCCAGCTCACCTGATCGATCCGGGGAGCTGTTTTTT. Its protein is CASSPDRSGELFF.

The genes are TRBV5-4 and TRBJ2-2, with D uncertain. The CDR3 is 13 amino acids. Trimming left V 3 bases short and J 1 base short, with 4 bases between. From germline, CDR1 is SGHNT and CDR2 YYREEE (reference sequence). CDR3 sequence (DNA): TGTGCCAGCAGCTGGAAGAACACCGGGGAGCTGTTTTTT. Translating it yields CASSWKNTGELFF.

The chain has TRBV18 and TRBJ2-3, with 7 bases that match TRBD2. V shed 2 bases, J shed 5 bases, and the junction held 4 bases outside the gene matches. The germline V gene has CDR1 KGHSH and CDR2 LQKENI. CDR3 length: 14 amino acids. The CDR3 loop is CASSPTGGGDTQYF. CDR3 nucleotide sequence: TGTGCCAGCTCACCAACGGGGGGTGGAGATACGCAGTATTTT.

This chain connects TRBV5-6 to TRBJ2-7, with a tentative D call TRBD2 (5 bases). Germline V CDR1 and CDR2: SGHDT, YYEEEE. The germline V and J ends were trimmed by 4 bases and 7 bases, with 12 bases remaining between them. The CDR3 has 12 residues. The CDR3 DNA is TGTGCCAGCAGCCTGCCCCGGGGAGAGCAGTACTTC. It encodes CASSLPRGEQYF.